The 20 T cell receptor beta chains in this list originate from one sample, sequenced in a study of cytomegalovirus exposure and HLA in healthy donors. Use of 60 Vbeta and 13 Jbeta primers characterized the PCR. Data came from immunoSEQ multiplex PCR; TCRdb stores just in-frame clones and leaves some out. The sample contains under 150,000 clones, roughly 80% of which appear only once. Sequences were obtained from PBMCs. Receptor source: a man in his forties in good health and CMV-seropositive.

The rearrangement joins TRBV7-2 to TRBJ1-6, with 8 bases that match TRBD1. The trim removed 0 bases at V and 7 bases at J, leaving 5 bases unmatched. The CDR3 consists of 16 residues. Germline V gene data show CDR1 as SGHTA and CDR2 as FQGNSA. In DNA form, the CDR3 reads TGTGCCAGCAGCTTAGCGGTGTACAGGGGGAATTCACCCCTCCACTTT. It specifies CASSLAVYRGNSPLHF. Drawing the rest from reference TRBV7-2 and TRBJ1-6, the complete variable domain is GAGVSQSPSNKVTEKGKDVELRCDPISGHTALYWYRQSLGQGLEFLIYFQGNSAPDKSGLPSDRFSAERTGGSVSTLTIQRTQQEDSAVYLCASSLAVYRGNSPLHFGNGTRLTVT.

The table lists this clone with a few counts. V is TRBV6-6 and J is TRBJ2-7; a weak D match, TRBD2 (5 bases). The germline V and J ends were trimmed by 5 bases and 3 bases, with 17 bases remaining between them. The CDR3 contains 15 residues. Germline assignment: CDR1 MNHNY and CDR2 SVGAGI (reference sequence). In nucleotides, the CDR3 is TGTGCCAGCAGTGTATTAACCTTCGGAGGCTACGAGCAGTACTTC. Its translation: CASSVLTFGGYEQYF.

The gene calls are TRBV30 and TRBJ2-2; no definite D call. Germline V gene lookup returns CDR1 GTSNPN and CDR2 SVGIG (reference sequence). Trimming left V 1 base short and J 4 bases short, with 10 bases between. This CDR3 contains 14 residues. The CDR3 bases are TGTGCCTGGAGTGACGGGTACGGCACCGGGGAGCTGTTTTTT. The encoded protein is CAWSDGYGTGELFF.

The gene calls are TRBV25-1 and TRBJ2-2; 14 positions agree with TRBD2. Germline CDR1 MGHDK, CDR2 SYGVNS. This CDR3 region has 17 residues. Trimming took 5 bases from V and 6 from J; bases not matched to a gene: 8. CDR3 coding DNA: TGTGCCAGCAGTCGGATCCCGGGACTAGCGGGAGCCGGGGAGCTGTTTTTT. This codes for CASSRIPGLAGAGELFF.

The rearrangement links TRBV19 to TRBJ2-1; TRBD2 matches 8 bases. CDR3 length: 18 amino acids. CDR1 is LNHDA, CDR2 SQIVND, per germline (reference sequence). V shed 3 bases, J shed 4 bases, and the junction held 14 bases outside the gene matches. The DNA for the CDR3 is TGTGCCAGTAGTATTCGGGCGGTGGCCGGACTAGCTTACAATGAGCAGTTCTTC. Translation gives CASSIRAVAGLAYNEQFF.

CDR3 DNA: TGTGCCAGCAGTTTGTCCGGGACTCCAAACTATGGCTACACCTTC. It translates to CASSLSGTPNYGYTF. This chain uses TRBV27 with TRBJ1-2; D might be TRBD1 (5 bases). Trimming left V 3 bases short and J 2 bases short, with 13 bases between. CDR3 length: 15 residues. Per the germline V gene, CDR1 is MNHEY and CDR2 is SMNVEV (reference sequence).

This chain uses TRBV30 with TRBJ2-7, with TRBD1 as a possible D gene (6 bases). Trimming took off 1 base at V and 0 bases at J, with 10 bases between the two ends. CDR1 GTSNPN and CDR2 SVGIG come from the germline V gene (reference sequence). The CDR3 spans 14 residues. The CDR3 region has the DNA TGTGCCTGGAGTGGGGGGCCCTCCTCCTACGAGCAGTACTTC. It is translated as CAWSGGPSSYEQYF.

The chain couples TRBV7-9 to TRBJ2-2; D is undetermined. Germline V gene sequence: CDR1 SEHNR, CDR2 FQNEAQ (reference sequence). The V and J ends lost 1 base and 13 bases respectively, with 10 bases between them. This CDR3 has 12 residues. CDR3 DNA sequence: TGTGCCAGCAGCTTAGATACGAACAGGCTGTTTTTT. As protein: CASSLDTNRLFF.

The V call is TRBV7-2, the J call TRBJ2-7; 8 nucleotides line up with TRBD1. Unmatched junction bases numbered 8, after V lost 6 bases and J lost 7 bases. Germline CDR1 SGHTA, CDR2 FQGNSA. The CDR3 runs 13 residues. Here the CDR3 reads CASSTQGAREQYF. The CDR3 nucleotides are TGTGCCAGCAGTACTCAGGGGGCGCGGGAGCAGTACTTC.

Comment on this clone: Other DNA variants within this sample encode the same CDR3. The chain carries TRBV30 and TRBJ2-7; D unresolved. This CDR3 is 12 amino acids long. Looked up from germline, CDR1 is GTSNPN and CDR2 is SVGIG (reference sequence). V lost 0 bases to trimming and J lost 3 bases, with 6 bases between them. CDR3 sequence: CAWSVRGYEQYF. The CDR3 DNA sequence: TGTGCCTGGAGTGTACGAGGCTACGAGCAGTACTTC. Filled out from reference TRBV30 and TRBJ2-7, the complete variable domain reads SQTIHQWPATLVQPVGSPLSLECTVEGTSNPNLYWYRQAAGRGLQLLFYSVGIGQISSEVPQNLSASRPQDRQFILSSKKLLLSDSGFYLCAWSVRGYEQYFGPGTRLTVT.

V gene TRBV11-3 combines with J gene TRBJ1-6; D possibly corresponds to TRBD1 (5 bases). This CDR3 spans 14 amino acids. CDR1 is SGHNT, CDR2 YENEEA, per germline. Trimming took 0 bases from V and 12 from J, leaving 12 bases between them. The CDR3 loop is CASSLEGTIGPLHF. As DNA, the CDR3 is TGTGCCAGCAGCTTAGAGGGGACTATCGGACCCCTCCACTTT.

This clone was detected once. The chain has TRBV7-6 and TRBJ2-7; tentative D call: TRBD1 (5 bases). This CDR3 spans 14 amino acids. Per germline, CDR1 SGHVS and CDR2 FNYEAQ. Trimming cost V 1 base and J 3 bases, with 10 bases left between them. CDR3 coding DNA: TGTGCCAGCAGCTTAGGGGGCAGGGACTACGAGCAGTACTTC. Translating gives CASSLGGRDYEQYF.

In this sample, this clone turned up once. The chain joins TRBV7-9 to TRBJ1-1; 9 bases agree with TRBD1. The J segment lost 5 bases and the V segment lost 5 bases, leaving 12 bases of the junction unmatched. The CDR3 extends over 16 amino acids. Germline CDR1 SEHNR, CDR2 FQNEAQ (reference sequence). In DNA, the CDR3 is TGTGCCAGCAGCCGATCGATCACAGGGGGCCTAACTGAAGCTTTCTTT. Translation: CASSRSITGGLTEAFF.

The chain recombines TRBV11-2 with TRBJ2-7; maybe TRBD1 (6 bases). This CDR3 spans 13 amino acids. Looked up from germline, CDR1 is SGHAT and CDR2 is FQNNGV. V was trimmed by 5 bases and J by 4 bases, leaving 12 bases between them. The CDR3 bases are TGTGCCAGCAGCAAACGGGACAAGTACGAGCAGTACTTC. It encodes CASSKRDKYEQYF.

As DNA, the CDR3 is TGTGCCAGCAGCTTCCCGGGACAGGGGTCCTACGAGCAGTACTTC. It is translated as CASSFPGQGSYEQYF. The V gene is TRBV7-6, the J gene TRBJ2-7; TRBD1 aligns across 10 bases. CDR1 is SGHVS and CDR2 is FNYEAQ in the germline V gene. The J segment lost 1 base and the V segment lost 3 bases, leaving 3 bases of the junction unmatched. This CDR3 has 15 amino acids.

The rearrangement joins TRBV7-6 to TRBJ2-5; D is possibly TRBD1 (5 bases). CDR3 length equals 12 residues. In germline, CDR1 is SGHVS, CDR2 FNYEAQ. Between the trimmed V and J ends, which lost 7 bases and 5 bases, there was a span of 11 bases. The CDR3 sequence: CASMDIAETQYF. The DNA for the CDR3 is TGTGCCAGCATGGACATCGCCGAGACCCAGTACTTC. Together with reference TRBV7-6 and TRBJ2-5, the CDR3 gives the full variable domain: GAGVSQSPRYKVTKRGQDVALRCDPISGHVSLYWYRQALGQGPEFLTYFNYEAQQDKSGLPNDRFSAERPEGSISTLTIQRTEQRDSAMYRCASMDIAETQYFGPGTRLLVL.

This chain joins TRBV5-1 and TRBJ1-1; D is uncertain. The V end was cut by 4 bases, the J end by 1 base, with 11 bases between. Germline V gene lookup returns CDR1 SGHRS and CDR2 YFSETQ. CDR3 size: 14 residues. The CDR3 DNA is TGCGCCAGCAGCCCCTACCCCCCGAACACTGAAGCTTTCTTT. It is translated as CASSPYPPNTEAFF. Full variable domain (remainder filled in from reference TRBV5-1 and TRBJ1-1): KAGVTQTPRYLIKTRGQQVTLSCSPISGHRSVSWYQQTPGQGLQFLFEYFSETQRNKGNFPGRFSGRQFSNSRSEMNVSTLELGDSALYLCASSPYPPNTEAFFGQGTRLTVV.

The chain links TRBV10-2 to TRBJ2-7; 7 positions match TRBD1. From germline, CDR1 is WSHSY and CDR2 SAAADI. CDR3 length equals 15 residues. V shed 3 bases and J 0 bases; nucleotides not matched to a gene: 5. Here the CDR3 DNA reads TGCGCCAGCAGTGACGAACAGGGGAGCTCCTACGAGCAGTACTTC. It is translated as CASSDEQGSSYEQYF.

The rearrangement joins TRBV28 to TRBJ1-5, with a tentative D call TRBD1 (5 bases). CDR1 is MDHEN and CDR2 is SYDVKM in the germline V gene. The CDR3 consists of 13 residues. Trimming cost V 2 bases and J 5 bases, with 7 bases left between them. The chain's CDR3 is CASSLLGHQPQHF. In nucleotides, the CDR3 is TGTGCCAGCAGTTTACTGGGGCATCAGCCCCAGCATTTT.

The chain joins TRBV6-4 to TRBJ1-5; D not certain. There are 16 residues in the CDR3. Germline V CDR1 and CDR2: MRHNA, SNTAGT. The V and J ends lost 2 bases and 0 bases respectively, with 11 bases between them. Here the CDR3 reads CASSDARANSNQPQHF. The DNA of the CDR3 is TGTGCCAGCAGTGACGCGCGGGCTAATAGCAATCAGCCCCAGCATTTT.